The subject of this entry is one T cell receptor (beta chain). Sequencing was performed with immunoSEQ multiplex PCR; in TCRdb, only in-frame clones are kept and a portion is missing. The sample contains more than 200,000 clones, around 86% of which appear only once. With 3 bases clipped from V and 7 bases from J, the junction kept 8 bases outside the gene matches. Germline lookup yields CDR1 DFQATT and CDR2 SNEGSKA (reference sequence). This CDR3 has 14 amino acids. Seattle's cohort entered during active infection and was followed longitudinally. This sample is drawn from a study of blood T cell repertoires in COVID-19.

The chain links TRBV20-1 to TRBJ2-1; 8 positions agree with TRBD2. Sequenced: peripheral blood. This TCR derives from a woman aged 60-75 years with COVID-19, enrolled during active disease. The CDR3 sequence: CSASPGTRGNEQFF. Here the CDR3 DNA reads TGCAGTGCTAGTCCCGGGACTAGAGGTAATGAGCAGTTCTTC.